Included here is one TCR beta chain sequence, with context. Its antigen is not identified. The data belong to a study of T cell responses to AZD1222 COVID-19 vaccine. CDR1 is SGHKS, CDR2 YYEKEE, per germline (reference sequence). V was clipped by 4 bases and J by 1 base; unmatched bases: 6. CDR3 length equals 15 residues. Study-level findings and limits: Donors were chiefly white British, with a greater number of females, and clonal diversity was perhaps underestimated.

Generated by immunoSEQ multiplex PCR, the TCRdb table keeps only in-frame clones and is missing some. The table records 120,000 to 150,000 clones, about 90% of them present only once. Here the sequenced sample was peripheral blood, taken on day 0 of AZD1222 vaccination. The clonotype was recovered from an adult in good health. The chain combines TRBV5-5 with TRBJ2-5; TRBD1 matches at 8 bases. This CDR3 reads CASSRKQGVQETQYF. The CDR3 DNA reads as TGTGCCAGCAGCCGTAAACAGGGGGTCCAAGAGACCCAGTACTTC.